The 21 T cell receptor beta chains reported below all come from one sample, sequenced in a study of CD8+CD57+ T cells in acquired aplastic anemia. It was patients with CD8+CD57+ cell expansion by flow cytometry who were chosen for sequencing. Genomic DNA, serving as template, underwent TCR beta VDJ and CDR3 profiling. Each CDR3 protein gets one entry after TCRdb re-called the reads with MiXCR. There are 200,000 to 250,000 distinct CDR3 sequences in the sample; approximately 60% occur only once, and about 60% lies in the top ten. The sample comprised sorted CD4+, CD8+, or CD8+CD57+ T cells (not recorded which) from PBMCs. The receptors were gathered from a human donor with aplastic anemia.

The V gene is TRBV9, the J gene TRBJ2-7, with D possibly TRBD1 on 6 matching bases. The CDR3 sequence is 14 residues long. V was shortened by 4 bases and J by 1 base, with 12 bases between the two germline ends. Germline V gene data show CDR1 as SGDLS and CDR2 as YYNGEE. The CDR3: CASSMTGPSYEQYF. CDR3 bases: TGTGCCAGCAGCATGACAGGCCCATCCTACGAGCAGTACTTC.

In this sample, this clonotype turned up a few times. CDR3 coding DNA: TGCAGTGCTAGCTGGGGGGCCCTAGAGACCCAGTACTTC. Encoded protein: CSASWGALETQYF. This chain uses TRBV20-1 with TRBJ2-5; D possibly matches TRBD1 or TRBD2 (6 bases each). Germline CDR1 and CDR2: DFQATT and SNEGSKA (reference sequence). The V end was cut by 3 bases, the J end by 4 bases, with 12 bases between. The CDR3 is made up of 13 amino acids.

J is TRBJ2-1 and V is TRBV7-9, with 8 nucleotides matching TRBD2. This CDR3 region has 18 residues. Trimming at V came to 5 bases and at J to 1 base, leaving 13 bases not matched to a gene. Germline V lookup: CDR1 SEHNR, CDR2 FQNEAQ (reference sequence). This chain's CDR3 is CASSKRWSGSGSYNEQFF. For the CDR3, the DNA is TGTGCCAGCAGCAAACGGTGGAGCGGGAGTGGGTCCTACAATGAGCAGTTCTTC. Based on the CDR3 plus reference TRBV7-9 and TRBJ2-1, the full variable domain is DTGVSQNPRHKITKRGQNVTFRCDPISEHNRLYWYRQTLGQGPEFLTYFQNEAQLEKSRLLSDRFSAERPKGSFSTLEIQRTEQGDSAMYLCASSKRWSGSGSYNEQFFGPGTRLTVL.

The V gene is TRBV5-1, the J gene TRBJ1-1, with D hard to call. The germline V gene encodes CDR1 SGHRS and CDR2 YFSETQ. The CDR3 is 15 amino acids. The germline V and J ends were trimmed by 3 bases and 1 base, with 13 bases remaining between them. The DNA of the CDR3 is TGCGCCAGCAGCTCAAGTCCGGGGTGGAACACTGAAGCTTTCTTT. This codes for CASSSSPGWNTEAFF. Full variable domain (outside the CDR3, taken from reference TRBV5-1 and TRBJ1-1): KAGVTQTPRYLIKTRGQQVTLSCSPISGHRSVSWYQQTPGQGLQFLFEYFSETQRNKGNFPGRFSGRQFSNSRSEMNVSTLELGDSALYLCASSSSPGWNTEAFFGQGTRLTVV.

The rearrangement links TRBV9 to TRBJ2-2; 10 positions match TRBD2. Germline-derived CDR1 and CDR2 are SGDLS and YYNGEE. The CDR3 runs 17 residues. Germline trimming cut 4 bases from V and 6 bases from J; bases unmatched to any gene: 12. In DNA, the CDR3 is TGTGCCAGCAGCAATACGAAGCGGGGGGGCCTCGCCGGGGAGCTGTTTTTT. Its protein is CASSNTKRGGLAGELFF.

The chain recombines TRBV20-1 with TRBJ2-1; D gene unclear. This CDR3 has 14 amino acids. Germline CDR1 and CDR2: DFQATT and SNEGSKA (reference sequence). The V end lost 2 bases, the J end lost 5 bases, and 13 bases lay between the germline ends. CDR3 DNA: TGCAGTGCTAGATCCACGGAGTCACACAATGAGCAGTTCTTC. Protein sequence: CSARSTESHNEQFF.

The rearrangement links TRBV7-8 to TRBJ2-7; no definite D call. CDR1 and CDR2 from the germline V gene are SGHVS and FQNEAQ. The CDR3 runs 13 residues. V lost 4 bases and J lost 4, with 11 bases in between. The DNA of the CDR3 is TGTGCCAGCAGCTCCGAAACGGATTACGAGCAGTACTTC. Its protein product is CASSSETDYEQYF.

The chain recombines TRBV24-1 with TRBJ2-5; 7 bases are shared with TRBD1. The CDR3 totals 14 residues. With 7 bases clipped from V and 2 bases from J, the junction kept 6 bases outside the gene matches. CDR1 is KGHDR, CDR2 SFDVKD, per germline. CDR3 sequence (DNA): TGTGCCACCAGCACCGGGACAGCGCAAGAGACCCAGTACTTC. Amino acid sequence: CATSTGTAQETQYF.

This clonotype was observed at least ten times. The V call is TRBV7-3, the J call TRBJ2-2, with 7 bases that match TRBD1. Trimming took 5 bases from V and 0 from J; bases not matched to a gene: 6. CDR1 is SGHTA and CDR2 is FQGTGA in the germline V gene. The CDR3 consists of 16 residues. This CDR3 reads CASSRLGTANTGELFF. The DNA for the CDR3 is TGTGCCAGCAGCCGCCTGGGGACAGCGAACACCGGGGAGCTGTTTTTT.

The V call is TRBV20-1, the J call TRBJ2-7, with D possibly TRBD2 on 5 matching bases. This CDR3 comprises 11 residues. The V gene's germline CDR1 is DFQATT and CDR2 SNEGSKA (reference sequence). CDR3 sequence reads: CSVVSGYEQYF. The CDR3, as DNA: TGCAGCGTAGTCTCGGGGTACGAGCAGTACTTC.

The chain couples TRBV7-9 to TRBJ1-6, with D possibly TRBD1 on 5 matching bases. V lost 6 bases and J 10 bases, leaving 13 bases between the germline ends. Germline V gives CDR1 SEHNR, CDR2 FQNEAQ (reference sequence). This CDR3 has 13 amino acids. The chain's CDR3 is CASRVGTDSPLHF. DNA for the CDR3: TGTGCCAGCAGGGTAGGGACCGACTCACCCCTCCACTTT.

The chain combines TRBV5-1 with TRBJ1-5; D remains ambiguous. The CDR3 covers 14 residues. V dropped 0 bases and J dropped 4 bases, with 8 bases sitting between them. Looked up from germline, CDR1 is SGHRS and CDR2 is YFSETQ. The DNA for the CDR3 is TGCGCCAGCAGCTTGGCCGGGCAGAATCAGCCCCAGCATTTT. Encoded protein: CASSLAGQNQPQHF. Filled out from reference TRBV5-1 and TRBJ1-5, the complete variable domain reads KAGVTQTPRYLIKTRGQQVTLSCSPISGHRSVSWYQQTPGQGLQFLFEYFSETQRNKGNFPGRFSGRQFSNSRSEMNVSTLELGDSALYLCASSLAGQNQPQHFGDGTRLSIL.

This clonotype was seen a handful of times. V gene TRBV15 combines with J gene TRBJ2-1; a possible D gene is TRBD1 (6 bases). In germline, CDR1 is LNHNV, CDR2 YYDKDF (reference sequence). This CDR3 spans 17 amino acids. With 3 bases removed from V and 0 bases from J, the gap between germline ends came to 15 bases. The CDR3 sequence is CATSSPGQPSSYNEQFF. As DNA, the CDR3 is TGTGCCACCAGCAGCCCGGGACAACCGAGCTCCTACAATGAGCAGTTCTTC.

In this sample, this clonotype turned up a few times. This chain links TRBV29-1 with TRBJ1-1; no clear D. The germline V and J ends were trimmed by 6 bases and 1 base, with 12 bases remaining between them. This CDR3 region has 13 residues. Germline CDR1 is SQVTM and CDR2 is ANQGSEA. The CDR3 protein is CSVRDLGNTEAFF. CDR3 nucleotides: TGCAGCGTAAGGGATCTAGGGAACACTGAAGCTTTCTTT.

The chain has TRBV7-8 and TRBJ2-7; no clear D gene. Trimming pared 4 bases from V and 2 bases from J, leaving 9 bases between. The CDR3 is 13 amino acids. Germline CDR1 SGHVS, CDR2 FQNEAQ. CDR3 sequence: CASSSPRAYEQYF. The CDR3 coding sequence is TGTGCCAGCAGCTCTCCCAGAGCCTACGAGCAGTACTTC.

Comments on this clonotype: Without the conserved terminal phenylalanine or tryptophan, this CDR3 likely stems from a read error. Because the CDR3's place on the DNA is in doubt, the DNA is left out and the CDR3 is given as listed by TCRdb. The rearrangement joins TRBV20-1 to TRBJ1-1; the table's D call, TRBD1, was not checked against the DNA. The CDR3 totals 10 residues, both ends included. Germline V lookup: CDR1 DFQATT, CDR2 SNEGSKA (reference sequence). The CDR3 loop reads CSATDRVDFL.

This chain joins TRBV29-1 and TRBJ2-2; 8 nucleotides line up with TRBD1. There are 14 residues in the CDR3. Unmatched junction bases numbered 7, after V lost 4 bases and J lost 6 bases. The germline V gene has CDR1 SQVTM and CDR2 ANQGSEA. The CDR3 loop is CSVGDRSPSGELFF. In DNA form, the CDR3 reads TGCAGCGTTGGGGACAGGTCGCCCTCCGGGGAGCTGTTTTTT.

This chain uses TRBV5-1 with TRBJ2-2; the D call may be TRBD1 or TRBD2 (5 bases each). CDR3 size: 14 residues. CDR1 and CDR2 from the germline V gene are SGHRS and YFSETQ. V was pared by 0 bases and J by 5 bases, with 8 bases between. Here the CDR3 DNA reads TGCGCCAGCAGCTTGGCCGAGGGGACCGGGGAGCTGTTTTTT. Translated, it gives CASSLAEGTGELFF.

The chain employs TRBV24-1 and TRBJ2-3; 8 bases agree with TRBD1. The germline V gene encodes CDR1 KGHDR and CDR2 SFDVKD. The CDR3 totals 13 residues. Trimming removed 9 bases from V and 5 bases from J; junction bases left unmatched: 6. This CDR3 reads CATQDRVRDTQYF. The CDR3 DNA is TGTGCCACCCAGGACAGGGTCCGAGATACGCAGTATTTT.

This rearrangement joins TRBV7-9 to TRBJ1-6; TRBD1 might be the D (6 bases). The CDR3 loop spans 16 amino acids. Trimming took 5 bases from V and 9 from J, leaving 20 bases between them. Germline V CDR1 and CDR2: SEHNR, FQNEAQ (reference sequence). The CDR3 sequence: CASSPPGAGLGSPLHF. The CDR3 nucleotides are TGTGCCAGCAGCCCCCCAGGGGCCGGATTAGGTTCACCCCTCCACTTT. The variable domain in full, with the rest retrieved from reference TRBV7-9 and TRBJ1-6, is DTGVSQNPRHKITKRGQNVTFRCDPISEHNRLYWYRQTLGQGPEFLTYFQNEAQLEKSRLLSDRFSAERPKGSFSTLEIQRTEQGDSAMYLCASSPPGAGLGSPLHFGNGTRLTVT.

J is TRBJ1-6 and V is TRBV7-2; TRBD1 aligns across 9 bases. Per the germline V gene, CDR1 is SGHTA and CDR2 is FQGNSA. The CDR3 sequence is 15 residues long. Trimming removed 5 bases from V and 6 bases from J; junction bases left unmatched: 5. CDR3 protein: CASSSHRGPNSPLHF. In nucleotides, the CDR3 is TGTGCCAGCAGCAGCCACAGGGGGCCTAATTCACCCCTCCACTTT.